This is a list of T cell receptor beta chains from one sample in a study of vaccination effects on CD4 cells after COVID-19. Antigen specificity for these receptors is unknown. Sequencing was performed with immunoSEQ multiplex PCR; in TCRdb, only in-frame clones are kept and a portion is missing. The table has roughly 70,000 clones, about 69% seen once. The sequencing used CD4+ T cells from PBMCs cultured with HIV peptides, collected before COVID-19 vaccination. The receptors derive from a human donor who had a prior SARS-CoV-2 infection. The CDR3 runs from the conserved cysteine through the conserved F or W. A D gene is named only where the DNA matches it firmly. Clone size appears in some rows only: once, few, many, or a class for an expanded clone.

clone size: few; CDR3 length: 11; V gene: TRBV27; D gene: TRBD2; J gene: TRBJ2-1; CDR3 DNA: TGTGCCAGCAGGAAAAGCGGGGGACTGTTCTTC; CDR3 protein: CASRKSGGLFF
clone size: .; CDR3 length: 13; V gene: TRBV30; D gene: .; J gene: TRBJ2-7; CDR3 DNA: TGTGCAAGGCCGTTGGATTTCCCTTACGAGCAGTACTTC; CDR3 protein: CARPLDFPYEQYF
clone size: few; CDR3 length: 16; V gene: TRBV2; D gene: .; J gene: TRBJ1-5; CDR3 DNA: TGTGCCAGCAGTGAATACGGAGGGGGGAGCAATCAGCCCCAGCATTTT; CDR3 protein: CASSEYGGGSNQPQHF
clone size: .; CDR3 length: 12; V gene: TRBV7-2; D gene: .; J gene: TRBJ2-7; CDR3 DNA: TGTGCCAGCAGCAGCAGTATCTACGAGCAGTACTTC; CDR3 protein: CASSSSIYEQYF
clone size: few; CDR3 length: 14; V gene: TRBV9; D gene: .; J gene: TRBJ2-1; CDR3 DNA: TGTGCCAGCAGCTCCCAAGGTTCCTACAATGAGCAGTTCTTC; CDR3 protein: CASSSQGSYNEQFF
clone size: once; CDR3 length: 14; V gene: TRBV5-1; D gene: .; J gene: TRBJ1-3; CDR3 DNA: TGCGCCAGCAGAACAAGCTACTCTGGAAACACCATATATTTT; CDR3 protein: CASRTSYSGNTIYF
clone size: .; CDR3 length: 16; V gene: TRBV7-8; D gene: .; J gene: TRBJ2-3; CDR3 DNA: TGTGCCAGCAGCTCCCCCTTGGGACGGGGCACAGATACGCAGTATTTT; CDR3 protein: CASSSPLGRGTDTQYF
clone size: .; CDR3 length: 16; V gene: TRBV6-5; D gene: .; J gene: TRBJ1-6; CDR3 DNA: TGTGCCAGCAGTTTGTCCGTGGGCACCTATAATTCACCCCTCCACTTT; CDR3 protein: CASSLSVGTYNSPLHF
clone size: .; CDR3 length: 12; V gene: TRBV27; D gene: .; J gene: TRBJ1-2; CDR3 DNA: TGTGCCAGCAGTCGGGGAGGGTATGGCTACACCTTC; CDR3 protein: CASSRGGYGYTF
clone size: .; CDR3 length: 14; V gene: TRBV5-1; D gene: .; J gene: TRBJ1-1; CDR3 DNA: TGCGCCAGCAGCGGCGGACCGATGAACACTGAAGCTTTCTTT; CDR3 protein: CASSGGPMNTEAFF
clone size: .; CDR3 length: 13; V gene: TRBV6-5; D gene: .; J gene: TRBJ1-2; CDR3 DNA: TGTGCCAGCAGCTCACAGGGAAACTATGGCTACACCTTC; CDR3 protein: CASSSQGNYGYTF
clone size: .; CDR3 length: 15; V gene: TRBV11-3; D gene: .; J gene: TRBJ2-2; CDR3 DNA: TGTGCCAGCAGCTTTCCTGGGGGCCTCACCGGGGAGCTGTTTTTT; CDR3 protein: CASSFPGGLTGELFF
clone size: .; CDR3 length: 14; V gene: TRBV5-4; D gene: TRBD2; J gene: TRBJ2-1; CDR3 DNA: TGTGCCAGCAGCTTGGGACTAGCTTCGAGTGAGCAGTTCTTC; CDR3 protein: CASSLGLASSEQFF
clone size: once; CDR3 length: 14; V gene: TRBV6-1; D gene: .; J gene: TRBJ2-1; CDR3 DNA: TGTGCCAGCAGTGAAAGGGACGGTTACAATGAGCAGTTCTTC; CDR3 protein: CASSERDGYNEQFF
clone size: .; CDR3 length: 15; V gene: TRBV10-3; D gene: .; J gene: TRBJ2-5; CDR3 DNA: TGTGCCATCGGGGGGTTTACTCAAGGCGTCGAGACCCAGTACTTC; CDR3 protein: CAIGGFTQGVETQYF
clone size: .; CDR3 length: 14; V gene: TRBV2; D gene: .; J gene: TRBJ1-4; CDR3 DNA: TGTGCCAGCAGTGTGGGGCGTCTTGGAGAAAAACTGTTTTTT; CDR3 protein: CASSVGRLGEKLFF
clone size: .; CDR3 length: 15; V gene: TRBV7-2; D gene: TRBD1; J gene: TRBJ2-4; CDR3 DNA: TGTGCCAGCAGCCCGGGACAGGGGGAGGTTAGCATTCAGTACTTC; CDR3 protein: CASSPGQGEVSIQYF
clone size: many; CDR3 length: 13; V gene: TRBV9; D gene: .; J gene: TRBJ1-2; CDR3 DNA: TGTGCCAGCAGCGCAACAGGGTACTATGGCTACACCTTC; CDR3 protein: CASSATGYYGYTF
clone size: .; CDR3 length: 15; V gene: TRBV5-1; D gene: TRBD2; J gene: TRBJ2-3; CDR3 DNA: TGCGCCAGCAGCTTACTAGCGGGGGACGGGGATACGCAGTATTTT; CDR3 protein: CASSLLAGDGDTQYF
clone size: .; CDR3 length: 13; V gene: TRBV6-4; D gene: .; J gene: TRBJ1-6; CDR3 DNA: TGTGCCAGCAGTGACTCGGGGGATTCACCCCTCCACTTT; CDR3 protein: CASSDSGDSPLHF
clone size: once; CDR3 length: 16; V gene: TRBV6-5; D gene: .; J gene: TRBJ1-2; CDR3 DNA: TGTGCCAGCAGTTACTCCGGGGCAGGGTACGGCTATGGCTACACCTTC; CDR3 protein: CASSYSGAGYGYGYTF
clone size: .; CDR3 length: 16; V gene: TRBV5-1; D gene: .; J gene: TRBJ2-1; CDR3 DNA: TGCGCCAGCAGCTTGGATCCGATGAGCTCCTACAATGAGCAGTTCTTC; CDR3 protein: CASSLDPMSSYNEQFF
clone size: .; CDR3 length: 16; V gene: TRBV18; D gene: .; J gene: TRBJ2-7; CDR3 DNA: TGTGCCAGCTCACCACCGGGCTCACAGCGCGCCTACGAGCAGTACTTC; CDR3 protein: CASSPPGSQRAYEQYF
clone size: .; CDR3 length: 13; V gene: TRBV27; D gene: .; J gene: TRBJ1-1; CDR3 DNA: TGTGCCAGCAGAAAGGACAGGAACACTGAAGCTTTCTTT; CDR3 protein: CASRKDRNTEAFF
clone size: .; CDR3 length: 14; V gene: TRBV2; D gene: .; J gene: TRBJ2-7; CDR3 DNA: TGTGCCAGCAGTGTTGAGACAGACTCCTACGAGCAGTACTTC; CDR3 protein: CASSVETDSYEQYF
clone size: .; CDR3 length: 14; V gene: TRBV18; D gene: .; J gene: TRBJ2-5; CDR3 DNA: TGTGCCAGCTCACCCGGCCAGACGGGTGAGACCCAGTACTTC; CDR3 protein: CASSPGQTGETQYF
clone size: .; CDR3 length: 13; V gene: TRBV18; D gene: .; J gene: TRBJ2-3; CDR3 DNA: TGTGCCACGTCGGACAGTTTCACAGATACGCAGTATTTT; CDR3 protein: CATSDSFTDTQYF
clone size: .; CDR3 length: 18; V gene: TRBV10-3; D gene: TRBD1; J gene: TRBJ2-7; CDR3 DNA: TGTGCCATCAGCGAGAGGACAGGGGGTGGCAGGGTTGCCTACGAGCAGTACTTC; CDR3 protein: CAISERTGGGRVAYEQYF
clone size: .; CDR3 length: 15; V gene: TRBV4-3; D gene: TRBD2; J gene: TRBJ2-3; CDR3 DNA: TGCGCCAGCAGCCAACATGTGCGGGAGACAGATACGCAGTATTTT; CDR3 protein: CASSQHVRETDTQYF
clone size: .; CDR3 length: 15; V gene: TRBV11-3; D gene: TRBD1; J gene: TRBJ1-5; CDR3 DNA: TGTGCCAGCAGCCCGGACAGGGTGGGCAATCAGCCCCAGCATTTT; CDR3 protein: CASSPDRVGNQPQHF
clone size: .; CDR3 length: 14; V gene: TRBV5-6; D gene: TRBD1; J gene: TRBJ2-7; CDR3 DNA: TGTGCCAGCAGCATCCGGGACAGGGGTTACGAGCAGTACTTC; CDR3 protein: CASSIRDRGYEQYF
clone size: .; CDR3 length: 15; V gene: TRBV7-3; D gene: .; J gene: TRBJ2-1; CDR3 DNA: TGTGCCAGCAGCTTCGCGGGGGCCGAGTACAATGAGCAGTTCTTC; CDR3 protein: CASSFAGAEYNEQFF
clone size: .; CDR3 length: 13; V gene: TRBV5-4; D gene: .; J gene: TRBJ2-4; CDR3 DNA: TGTGCCAGCAGCATTTCGGTTGAGGACATTCAGTACTTC; CDR3 protein: CASSISVEDIQYF
clone size: .; CDR3 length: 13; V gene: TRBV2; D gene: .; J gene: TRBJ1-5; CDR3 DNA: TGTGCCAGCAGTCCGATGCTCCCTCAGCCCCAGCATTTT; CDR3 protein: CASSPMLPQPQHF
clone size: .; CDR3 length: 11; V gene: TRBV20-1; D gene: .; J gene: TRBJ2-5; CDR3 DNA: TGCAGTGCTAGGGTTCCCGAGACCCAGTACTTC; CDR3 protein: CSARVPETQYF
clone size: few; CDR3 length: 16; V gene: TRBV5-4; D gene: .; J gene: TRBJ2-7; CDR3 DNA: TGTGCCAGCAGCCCAAGTGCCGCGGCTTTCTCCTACGAGCAGTACTTC; CDR3 protein: CASSPSAAAFSYEQYF
clone size: once; CDR3 length: 13; V gene: TRBV7-6; D gene: .; J gene: TRBJ2-3; CDR3 DNA: TGTGCCAGCAGCTTAGCCCCGACAGATACGCAGTATTTT; CDR3 protein: CASSLAPTDTQYF
clone size: .; CDR3 length: 14; V gene: TRBV3-1/TRBV3-2; D gene: TRBD1; J gene: TRBJ2-7; CDR3 DNA: TGTGCCAGCAGCCAAGAGGACAGGCCCTACGAGCAGTACTTC; CDR3 protein: CASSQEDRPYEQYF
clone size: .; CDR3 length: 15; V gene: TRBV6-5; D gene: TRBD2; J gene: TRBJ2-1; CDR3 DNA: TGTGCCAGCAGACCACTAGCGGGCCGCTACAATGAGCAGTTCTTC; CDR3 protein: CASRPLAGRYNEQFF
clone size: .; CDR3 length: 16; V gene: TRBV5-4; D gene: TRBD1; J gene: TRBJ2-1; CDR3 DNA: TGTGCCAGCAGCATGAACCGGGACAGGGGCATCGATGAGCAGTTCTTC; CDR3 protein: CASSMNRDRGIDEQFF
clone size: .; CDR3 length: 14; V gene: TRBV6-2/TRBV6-3; D gene: TRBD1; J gene: TRBJ1-1; CDR3 DNA: TGTGCCAGCAGTTACGCAGGGGGAGAAACTGAAGCTTTCTTT; CDR3 protein: CASSYAGGETEAFF
clone size: .; CDR3 length: 13; V gene: TRBV7-2; D gene: .; J gene: TRBJ1-1; CDR3 DNA: TGTGCCAGCAGCTCCAACAGGGTCACTGAAGCTTTCTTT; CDR3 protein: CASSSNRVTEAFF
clone size: .; CDR3 length: 14; V gene: TRBV9; D gene: .; J gene: TRBJ2-7; CDR3 DNA: TGTGCCAGCAGCGTGACAGGCAACTCCTACGAGCAGTACTTC; CDR3 protein: CASSVTGNSYEQYF
clone size: few; CDR3 length: 15; V gene: TRBV19; D gene: TRBD2; J gene: TRBJ2-7; CDR3 DNA: TGTGCCAGTAGCGAGCGGGGGACGGAAACCTACGAGCAGTACTTC; CDR3 protein: CASSERGTETYEQYF
clone size: once; CDR3 length: 16; V gene: TRBV30; D gene: .; J gene: TRBJ1-3; CDR3 DNA: TGTGCCTGGAGTCCAAACAGGGCGAGCTCTGGAAACACCATATATTTT; CDR3 protein: CAWSPNRASSGNTIYF
clone size: .; CDR3 length: 13; V gene: TRBV29-1; D gene: .; J gene: TRBJ2-7; CDR3 DNA: TGCAGCGCCGGATTTTGGGGTCTCTACGAGCAGTACTTC; CDR3 protein: CSAGFWGLYEQYF
clone size: .; CDR3 length: 14; V gene: TRBV18; D gene: .; J gene: TRBJ2-3; CDR3 DNA: TGTGCCAGCTCACCTCTATCTAGCACAGATACGCAGTATTTT; CDR3 protein: CASSPLSSTDTQYF
clone size: .; CDR3 length: 16; V gene: TRBV6-2/TRBV6-3; D gene: .; J gene: TRBJ2-6; CDR3 DNA: TGTGCCAGCAGTTACCCCCTTGGCTCTGGGGCCAACGTCCTGACTTTC; CDR3 protein: CASSYPLGSGANVLTF